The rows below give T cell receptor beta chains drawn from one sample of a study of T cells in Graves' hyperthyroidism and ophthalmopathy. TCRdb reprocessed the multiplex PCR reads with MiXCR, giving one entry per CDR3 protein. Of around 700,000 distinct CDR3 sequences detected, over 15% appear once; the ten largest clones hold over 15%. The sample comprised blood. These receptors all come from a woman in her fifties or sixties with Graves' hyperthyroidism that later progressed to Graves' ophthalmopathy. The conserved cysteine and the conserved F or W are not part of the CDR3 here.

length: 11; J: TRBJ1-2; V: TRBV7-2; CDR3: ASSLLSVHGYT
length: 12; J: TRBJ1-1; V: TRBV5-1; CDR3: ASSSGTGGSEAF
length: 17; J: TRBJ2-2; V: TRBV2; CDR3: ASNWGLAGDHVNTGELF
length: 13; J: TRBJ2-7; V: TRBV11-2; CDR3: ASSSHGTGGNEQY
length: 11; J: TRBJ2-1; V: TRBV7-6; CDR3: ASSRVVHNEQF
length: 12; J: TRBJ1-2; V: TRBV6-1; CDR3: ASRNRQGWHGYT
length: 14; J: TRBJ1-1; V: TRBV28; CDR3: ASSRYRGGMNTEAF
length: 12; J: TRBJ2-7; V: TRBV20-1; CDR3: SPSSGTGRYEQY
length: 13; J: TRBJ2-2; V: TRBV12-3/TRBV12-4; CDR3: ASTTSGGHTGELF
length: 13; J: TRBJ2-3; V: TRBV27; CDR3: ASSLEFSSTDTQY
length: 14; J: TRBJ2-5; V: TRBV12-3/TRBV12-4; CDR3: ASRPSGGASQETQY
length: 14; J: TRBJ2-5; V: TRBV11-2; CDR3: ASSLTGGGIEETQY
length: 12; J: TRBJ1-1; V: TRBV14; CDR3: ASSQEYGSTEAF
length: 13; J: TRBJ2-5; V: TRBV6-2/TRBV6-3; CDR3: ASSYRASGQETQY
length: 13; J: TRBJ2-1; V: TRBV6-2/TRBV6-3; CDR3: ASSYSGGTYNEQF
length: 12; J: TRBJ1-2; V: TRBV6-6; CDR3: TSSYSWGNYGYT
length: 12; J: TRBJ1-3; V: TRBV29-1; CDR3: SVVGGLSGNTIY
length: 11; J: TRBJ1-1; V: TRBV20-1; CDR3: SAHQGDNTEAF
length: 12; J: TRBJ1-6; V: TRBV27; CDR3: ASSLKEGISPLH
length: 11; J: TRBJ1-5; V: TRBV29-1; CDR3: SVGDRNNQPQH
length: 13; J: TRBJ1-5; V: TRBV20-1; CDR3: SARDAARAIQPQH
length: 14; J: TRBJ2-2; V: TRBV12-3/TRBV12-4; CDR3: ASTSSGAVNTGELF
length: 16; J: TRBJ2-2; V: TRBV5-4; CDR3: ASSLGLAGGPDTGELF
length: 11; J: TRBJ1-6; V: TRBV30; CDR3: AWDRDRGSPLH
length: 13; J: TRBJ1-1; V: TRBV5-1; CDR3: ASSFSGGRNTEAF
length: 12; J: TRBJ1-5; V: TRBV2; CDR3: ASRSLGGNQPQH
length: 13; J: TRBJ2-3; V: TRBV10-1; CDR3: ASSDEGRISNTQY
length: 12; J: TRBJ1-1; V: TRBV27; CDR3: ASSFKENLNEAF
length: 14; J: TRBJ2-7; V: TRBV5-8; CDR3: ASSFGLAGARYEQY
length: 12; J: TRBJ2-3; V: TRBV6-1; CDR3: ASSVDRTTDTQY
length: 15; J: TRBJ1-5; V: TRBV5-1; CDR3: ASSPLGGEDSNQPQH
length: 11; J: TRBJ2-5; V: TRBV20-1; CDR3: SAPPGSQETQY
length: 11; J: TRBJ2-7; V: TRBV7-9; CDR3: ASSDTISYEQY
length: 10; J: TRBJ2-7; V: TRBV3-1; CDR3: ASSQVSHEQY
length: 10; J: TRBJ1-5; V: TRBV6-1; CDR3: ASGGVNQPQH
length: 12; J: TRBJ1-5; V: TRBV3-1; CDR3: ASSQAGQGWPQH
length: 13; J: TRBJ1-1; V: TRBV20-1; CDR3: SAGRGGLRNTEAF
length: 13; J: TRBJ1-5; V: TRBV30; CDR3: AWSVGRASNQPQH
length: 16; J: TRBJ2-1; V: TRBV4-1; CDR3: ASSQLQPGTGNYNEQF
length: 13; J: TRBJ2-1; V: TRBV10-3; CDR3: AISDPSGGYNEQF
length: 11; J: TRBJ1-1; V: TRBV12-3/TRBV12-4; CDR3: ASIGSGSTEAF
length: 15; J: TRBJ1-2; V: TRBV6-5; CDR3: ASSYSIRAGNNYGYT
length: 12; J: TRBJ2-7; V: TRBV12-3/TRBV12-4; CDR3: ASSFGDGPYEQY
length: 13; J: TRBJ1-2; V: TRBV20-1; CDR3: SARTGKAGTDGYT
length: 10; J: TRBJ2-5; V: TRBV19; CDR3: ATPLPQETQY
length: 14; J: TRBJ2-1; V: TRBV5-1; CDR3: ASSFVTSGEVNEQF
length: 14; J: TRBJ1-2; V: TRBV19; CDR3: ASSIFAASTNYGYT
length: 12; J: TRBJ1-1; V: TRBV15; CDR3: ATSLRSGNTEAF
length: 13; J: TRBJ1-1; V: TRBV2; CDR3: ASLLTDRGGTEAF
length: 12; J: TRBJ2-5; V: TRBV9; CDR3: ASSALQGRETQY
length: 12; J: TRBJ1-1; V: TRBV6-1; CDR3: ASSEGDNNAEAF
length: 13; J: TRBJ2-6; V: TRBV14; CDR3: ASSQSGPGANVLT
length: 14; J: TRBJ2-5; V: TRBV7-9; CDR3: ASRRTSGGNQETQY
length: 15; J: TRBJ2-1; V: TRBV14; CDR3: ASSRWRGDSSYNEQF
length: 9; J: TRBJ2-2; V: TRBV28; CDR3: ASSEPGELF
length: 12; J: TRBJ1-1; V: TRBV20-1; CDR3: SASGQDTNTEAF
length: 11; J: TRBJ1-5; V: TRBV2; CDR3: ASKRYSNQPQH